Given below is one T cell receptor (beta chain) in context. The sample originates from a study of blood T cell repertoires in COVID-19. Germline CDR1 MNHEY, CDR2 SVGAGI. Trimming took 2 bases from V and 1 from J; bases not matched to a gene: 4. The CDR3 covers 16 residues. As handled by the study authors: Estimation of nucleated cell counts relied on the amplification of reference gene primers. Data came from immunoSEQ multiplex PCR; TCRdb stores just in-frame clones and leaves some out. D and trimming were read from the DNA, whereas the V and J calls and clone size are those reported in that table. The repertoire holds 200,000 to 250,000 clones, about 90% seen once, with 0.7% to 0.85% in the top ten. Seattle-derived patients entered the study during active infection and were followed longitudinally.

The chain employs TRBV6-5 and TRBJ1-3, with 8 nucleotides matching TRBD1. The sequence was collected from a man aged 55 to 70 with COVID-19, enrolled during active disease. Input material: peripheral blood. CDR3 coding DNA: TGTGCCAGCAGTTACACCACAGGGGGATCTGGAAACACCATATATTTT. It codes for CASSYTTGGSGNTIYF.